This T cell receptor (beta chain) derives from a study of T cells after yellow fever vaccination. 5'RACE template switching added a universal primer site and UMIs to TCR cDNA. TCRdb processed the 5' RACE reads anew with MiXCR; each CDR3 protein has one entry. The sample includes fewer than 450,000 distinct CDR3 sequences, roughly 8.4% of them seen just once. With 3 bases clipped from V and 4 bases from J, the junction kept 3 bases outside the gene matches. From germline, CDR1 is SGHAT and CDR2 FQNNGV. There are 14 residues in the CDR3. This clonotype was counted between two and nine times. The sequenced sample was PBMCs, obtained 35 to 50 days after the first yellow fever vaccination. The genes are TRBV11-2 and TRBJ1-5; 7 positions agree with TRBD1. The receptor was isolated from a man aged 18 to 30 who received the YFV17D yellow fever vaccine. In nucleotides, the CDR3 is TGTGCCAGCAGCTTTTTACAGGGGAATCAGCCCCAGCATTTT. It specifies CASSFLQGNQPQHF.